These 26 T cell receptor beta chains were all obtained from the same sample, sequenced in a study of blood T cell repertoires in COVID-19. Assay used: immunoSEQ multiplex PCR; TCRdb lists only in-frame clones, some missing. There are 310,000 or so clones in the sample; 87% occur only once, and around 8.9% lies in the top ten. Sequences were obtained from PBMCs or T cells enriched from blood (not recorded which). All receptors come from a woman under 30 who had recovered from COVID-19.

The chain is built from TRBV7-9 and TRBJ1-2; D possibly corresponds to TRBD1 (5 bases). CDR3 length: 12 residues. Germline values: CDR1 SEHNR, CDR2 FQNEAQ (reference sequence). Trimming pared 6 bases from V and 8 bases from J, leaving 13 bases between. The CDR3 sequence: CASRPWGDGYTF. For the CDR3, the DNA is TGTGCCAGCAGGCCTTGGGGGGACGGCTACACCTTC. Filled out from reference TRBV7-9 and TRBJ1-2, the complete variable domain reads DTGVSQNPRHKITKRGQNVTFRCDPISEHNRLYWYRQTLGQGPEFLTYFQNEAQLEKSRLLSDRFSAERPKGSFSTLEIQRTEQGDSAMYLCASRPWGDGYTFGSGTRLTVV.

This rearrangement joins TRBV7-8 to TRBJ2-3; 7 bases line up with TRBD1. This CDR3 contains 16 residues. The ends lost 2 bases at V and 2 bases at J; junction bases unmatched: 7. The V gene's germline CDR1 is SGHVS and CDR2 FQNEAQ. CDR3 DNA: TGTGCCAGCAGCTTAAGACAGGGTTCCGACACAGATACGCAGTATTTT. Translation gives CASSLRQGSDTDTQYF.

This sequence joins TRBV6-4 and TRBJ1-1, with 10 bases aligning to TRBD1. V shed 6 bases, J shed 6 bases, and the junction held 4 bases outside the gene matches. CDR3 size: 13 residues. The V gene's germline CDR1 is MRHNA and CDR2 SNTAGT. The CDR3 region has the DNA TGTGCCAGCAGGAGGACAGGGGGGGCTGAAGCTTTCTTT. Amino acids: CASRRTGGAEAFF.

The sample holds a few counts of this clone. The V call is TRBV7-6, the J call TRBJ1-2; TRBD1 matches 10 bases. The CDR3 loop spans 15 amino acids. V shed 0 bases and J 8 bases; nucleotides not matched to a gene: 6. Germline values: CDR1 SGHVS, CDR2 FNYEAQ. The CDR3 DNA reads TGTGCCAGCAGCTTAGCGGGGACAGGGGCCGAAGGCTACACCTTC. Translation: CASSLAGTGAEGYTF. Supplemented by reference TRBV7-6 and TRBJ1-2, the full variable domain reads GAGVSQSPRYKVTKRGQDVALRCDPISGHVSLYWYRQALGQGPEFLTYFNYEAQQDKSGLPNDRFSAERPEGSISTLTIQRTEQRDSAMYRCASSLAGTGAEGYTFGSGTRLTVV.

The rearrangement links TRBV19 to TRBJ1-4; perhaps TRBD1 as D (6 bases). Germline CDR1 reads LNHDA; CDR2 reads SQIVND (reference sequence). The CDR3 consists of 18 residues. Trimming took 8 bases from V and 0 from J, leaving 22 bases between them. CDR3 residues: CASRGTQGGDATNEKLFF. As DNA, the CDR3 is TGTGCCAGTCGTGGGACACAGGGAGGGGATGCAACTAATGAAAAACTGTTTTTT.

The chain employs TRBV5-1 and TRBJ2-5; D is ambiguous. The CDR3 has 11 residues. The germline CDR1 and CDR2 sequences are SGHRS and YFSETQ. V was pared by 6 bases and J by 3 bases, with 6 bases between. The CDR3 here is CASTIEETQYF. In DNA form, the CDR3 reads TGCGCCAGCACCATAGAAGAGACCCAGTACTTC.

The chain links TRBV6-5 to TRBJ1-1; TRBD1 matches 8 bases. The CDR3 spans 15 residues. The J segment lost 3 bases and the V segment lost 0 bases, leaving 3 bases of the junction unmatched. Germline assignment: CDR1 MNHEY and CDR2 SVGAGI. The CDR3 loop reads CASSYSTGVYTEAFF. In DNA, the CDR3 is TGTGCCAGCAGTTACTCGACAGGGGTTTACACTGAAGCTTTCTTT.

V and J are TRBV7-2 and TRBJ1-4; D gene unclear. CDR1 is SGHTA, CDR2 FQGNSA, per germline. V was cut by 4 bases and J by 6 bases, with 12 bases left in between. This CDR3 has 14 amino acids. The CDR3 is CASSYETRDEKLFF. The CDR3 region has the DNA TGTGCCAGCAGCTACGAGACAAGAGATGAAAAACTGTTTTTT.

The chain carries TRBV5-1 and TRBJ2-2; perhaps TRBD2 as D (6 bases). Deletions cut 1 base from V and 0 bases from J, with 7 bases between. Looked up from germline, CDR1 is SGHRS and CDR2 is YFSETQ. The CDR3 spans 15 residues. The CDR3 here is CASSLSGANTGELFF. The DNA for the CDR3 is TGCGCCAGCAGCTTGTCGGGGGCGAACACCGGGGAGCTGTTTTTT.

This clone was recorded only once. This chain links TRBV7-6 with TRBJ2-7, with 7 bases identical to TRBD1. This CDR3 comprises 14 residues. The germline V gene has CDR1 SGHVS and CDR2 FNYEAQ. V shed 4 bases and J 0 bases; nucleotides not matched to a gene: 3. CDR3 sequence reads: CASSSGTDSYEQYF. The CDR3 bases are TGTGCCAGCAGCTCCGGGACAGACTCCTACGAGCAGTACTTC.

The gene calls are TRBV6-6 and TRBJ2-2; the D gene is possibly TRBD1 (6 bases). The germline V gene has CDR1 MNHNY and CDR2 SVGAGI (reference sequence). V was cut by 4 bases and J by 4 bases, with 13 bases left in between. The CDR3 runs 15 residues. The CDR3 nucleotides are TGTGCCAGCAGTTCGACAGGTGGGGTCACCGGGGAGCTGTTTTTT. This encodes CASSSTGGVTGELFF.

The chain recombines TRBV25-1 with TRBJ2-7; D gene uncertain. Germline V gene sequence: CDR1 MGHDK, CDR2 SYGVNS. Trimming cost V 6 bases and J 6 bases, with 21 bases left between them. The CDR3 is made up of 15 amino acids. The CDR3 bases are TGTGCCAGCAGCCTGTTGGGCTCCCTTCCCCTCGAGCAGTACTTC. It translates to CASSLLGSLPLEQYF.

The rearrangement links TRBV7-2 to TRBJ1-1, with TRBD1 as a possible D gene (5 bases). V was trimmed by 1 base and J by 4 bases, leaving 16 bases between them. CDR1 is SGHTA and CDR2 is FQGNSA in the germline V gene. The CDR3 is 16 amino acids. As DNA, the CDR3 is TGTGCCAGCAGCTTAGTCCCAGGGTCAAATCCCACTGAAGCTTTCTTT. Encoded protein: CASSLVPGSNPTEAFF.

The chain recombines TRBV19 with TRBJ2-3, with unresolved D. Germline V gives CDR1 LNHDA, CDR2 SQIVND (reference sequence). With 7 bases removed from V and 2 bases from J, the gap between germline ends came to 10 bases. The CDR3 contains 13 residues. The CDR3 reads CASIQRNTDTQYF. In DNA, the CDR3 is TGTGCCAGTATCCAGCGTAACACAGATACGCAGTATTTT. The entire variable domain, with the rest obtained from reference TRBV19 and TRBJ2-3, is as follows: DGGITQSPKYLFRKEGQNVTLSCEQNLNHDAMYWYRQDPGQGLRLIYYSQIVNDFQKGDIAEGYSVSREKKESFPLTVTSAQKNPTAFYLCASIQRNTDTQYFGPGTRLTVL.

The chain joins TRBV27 to TRBJ1-6; 7 nucleotides align to TRBD1. Germline CDR1 is MNHEY and CDR2 is SMNVEV (reference sequence). After removal of 5 bases from V and 0 bases from J, the junction contained 1 base not matched to a gene. The CDR3 is 15 residues long. The CDR3 here is CASSTGASYNSPLHF. The CDR3 nucleotides are TGTGCCAGCAGTACAGGGGCCTCCTATAATTCACCCCTCCACTTT.

The chain carries TRBV28 and TRBJ2-2; D unresolved. The V gene lost 6 bases and the J gene lost 2 bases, with 10 bases spanning the gap. The CDR3 spans 14 residues. The germline gives CDR1 MDHEN, CDR2 SYDVKM. The CDR3 spells CASSFPLNTGELFF. CDR3 bases: TGTGCCAGCAGCTTTCCTCTCAACACCGGGGAGCTGTTTTTT.

The chain employs TRBV28 and TRBJ2-1; D gene ambiguous. Trimming cost V 5 bases and J 4 bases, with 12 bases left between them. The CDR3 length is 14 residues. In germline, CDR1 is MDHEN, CDR2 SYDVKM. The CDR3 reads CASSPLRSYNEQFF. Here the CDR3 DNA reads TGTGCCAGCAGTCCTCTCCGGTCTTACAATGAGCAGTTCTTC.

This clone appeared once. The rearrangement uses TRBV30 and TRBJ1-2; the match to TRBD1 covers 9 bases. This CDR3 comprises 14 residues. V shed 3 bases and J 3 bases; nucleotides not matched to a gene: 5. Germline loops: CDR1 GTSNPN, CDR2 SVGIG (reference sequence). CDR3 DNA sequence: TGTGCCTGGAGACAGACAGGGGGGGACTATGGCTACACCTTC. Translation gives CAWRQTGGDYGYTF.

The chain links TRBV28 to TRBJ2-7, with a possible D match to TRBD2 (5 bases). This CDR3 comprises 15 residues. Per the germline V gene, CDR1 is MDHEN and CDR2 is SYDVKM. V dropped 5 bases and J dropped 2 bases, with 16 bases sitting between them. The CDR3 DNA is TGTGCCAGCAGTCTTACAAAAACGAGGGCCTACGAGCAGTACTTC. Its translation is CASSLTKTRAYEQYF.

This chain links TRBV27 with TRBJ1-1; possibly TRBD1 for D (5 bases). CDR3 length: 12 residues. V lost 6 bases to trimming and J lost 7 bases, with 12 bases between them. Germline CDR1 MNHEY, CDR2 SMNVEV (reference sequence). For the CDR3, the DNA is TGTGCCAGCAGCCTCAGGGATGGTGAAGCTTTCTTT. Residues: CASSLRDGEAFF.

In DNA form, the CDR3 reads TGCGCCAGCAGCCAGGACAGGGGGTCGGCAGATACGCAGTATTTT. Translated, it gives CASSQDRGSADTQYF. This rearrangement joins TRBV4-1 to TRBJ2-3, with TRBD1 matching 10 bases. Germline V CDR1 and CDR2: MGHRA, YSYEKL. This CDR3 region has 15 residues. The V segment lost 3 bases and the J segment 4 bases; nucleotides outside the gene matches: 4.

The V and J genes are TRBV27 and TRBJ2-1, with 8 bases lining up with TRBD2. This CDR3 spans 15 amino acids. The germline V gene encodes CDR1 MNHEY and CDR2 SMNVEV (reference sequence). The junction had 9 bases not matched to a gene; V was cut back by 5 bases and J by 6 bases. CDR3 sequence (DNA): TGTGCCAGCAGTACAGTAGCGGGGCGCGTCAATGAGCAGTTCTTC. This sequence encodes CASSTVAGRVNEQFF.

The V call is TRBV19, the J call TRBJ2-1, with 12 bases matching TRBD2. There are 17 residues in the CDR3. The germline gives CDR1 LNHDA, CDR2 SQIVND (reference sequence). Unmatched junction bases numbered 12, after V lost 5 bases and J lost 7 bases. DNA of the CDR3: TGTGCCAGTAGTCCCCGGACTAGCGGGGCACCGGAGAATGAGCAGTTCTTC. This encodes CASSPRTSGAPENEQFF. Based on the CDR3 plus reference TRBV19 and TRBJ2-1, the full variable domain is DGGITQSPKYLFRKEGQNVTLSCEQNLNHDAMYWYRQDPGQGLRLIYYSQIVNDFQKGDIAEGYSVSREKKESFPLTVTSAQKNPTAFYLCASSPRTSGAPENEQFFGPGTRLTVL.

The rearrangement joins TRBV6-4 to TRBJ2-7; D is uncertain. The CDR3 runs to 16 residues. V was cut by 6 bases and J by 3 bases, with 21 bases left in between. Germline-derived CDR1 and CDR2 are MRHNA and SNTAGT. This chain's CDR3 is CASRNYNGQTDYEQYF. The CDR3 coding sequence is TGTGCCAGCAGGAATTATAATGGGCAGACCGACTACGAGCAGTACTTC.

Here the CDR3 reads CASTLTGEGWTEAFF. CDR3 nucleotide sequence: TGTGCCAGCACCTTAACAGGGGAAGGATGGACTGAAGCTTTCTTT. V is TRBV28 and J is TRBJ1-1, with 7 bases aligning to TRBD1. V dropped 7 bases and J dropped 5; count of bases not matched to a gene: 13. The length of the CDR3 is 15 residues. Looked up from germline, CDR1 is MDHEN and CDR2 is SYDVKM.

The CDR3 nucleotides read TGTGCCTGGAGTGTCGTTGTAACTAATGAAAAACTGTTTTTT. The encoded protein is CAWSVVVTNEKLFF. This chain uses TRBV30 with TRBJ1-4; D is uncertain. The CDR3 contains 14 residues. V was shortened by 0 bases and J by 1 base, with 6 bases between the two germline ends. Germline V gene data show CDR1 as GTSNPN and CDR2 as SVGIG (reference sequence).